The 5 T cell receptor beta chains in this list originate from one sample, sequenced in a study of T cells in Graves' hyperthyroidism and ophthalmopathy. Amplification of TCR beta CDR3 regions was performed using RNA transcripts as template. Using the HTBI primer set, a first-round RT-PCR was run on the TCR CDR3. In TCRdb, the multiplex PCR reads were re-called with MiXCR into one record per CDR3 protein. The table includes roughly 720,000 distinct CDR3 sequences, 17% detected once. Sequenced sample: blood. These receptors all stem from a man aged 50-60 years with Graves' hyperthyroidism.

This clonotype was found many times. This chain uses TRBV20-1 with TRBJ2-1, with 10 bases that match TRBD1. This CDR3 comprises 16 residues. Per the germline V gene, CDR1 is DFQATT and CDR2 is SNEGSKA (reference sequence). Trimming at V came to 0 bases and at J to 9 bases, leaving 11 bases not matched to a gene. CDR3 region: CSARDFRGQGISEQFF. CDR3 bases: TGCAGTGCTAGAGATTTTCGGGGACAGGGGATTAGTGAGCAGTTCTTC.

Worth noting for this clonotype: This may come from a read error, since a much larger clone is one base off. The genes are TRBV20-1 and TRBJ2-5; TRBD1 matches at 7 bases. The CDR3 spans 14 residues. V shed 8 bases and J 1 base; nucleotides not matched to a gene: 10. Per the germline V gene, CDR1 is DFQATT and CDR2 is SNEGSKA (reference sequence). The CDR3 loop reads CSTPDRDLQETQYF. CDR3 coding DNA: TGCAGTACCCCCGACAGGGACCTCCAAGAGACCCAGTACTTC.

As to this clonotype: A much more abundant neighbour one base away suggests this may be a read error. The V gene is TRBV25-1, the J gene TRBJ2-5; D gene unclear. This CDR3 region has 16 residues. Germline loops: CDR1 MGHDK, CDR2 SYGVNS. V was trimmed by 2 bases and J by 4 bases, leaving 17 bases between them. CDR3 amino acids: CASSEPGVGPSETQYF. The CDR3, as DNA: TGTGCCAGCAGTGAACCAGGAGTAGGGCCCTCAGAGACCCAGTACTTC.

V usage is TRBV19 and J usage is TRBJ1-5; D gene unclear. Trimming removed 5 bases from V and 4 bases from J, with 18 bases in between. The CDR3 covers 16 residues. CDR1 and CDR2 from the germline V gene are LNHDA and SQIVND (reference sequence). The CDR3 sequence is CASSSPLRGTNQPQHF. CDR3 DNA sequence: TGTGCCAGTAGTTCCCCCCTGCGGGGTACTAATCAGCCCCAGCATTTT.

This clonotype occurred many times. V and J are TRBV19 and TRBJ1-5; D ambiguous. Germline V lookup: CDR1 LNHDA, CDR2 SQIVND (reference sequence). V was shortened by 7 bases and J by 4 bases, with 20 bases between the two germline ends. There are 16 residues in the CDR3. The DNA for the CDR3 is TGTGCCAGTACCCCAGGACGTACGGGCTATAATCAGCCCCAGCATTTT. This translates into CASTPGRTGYNQPQHF.